The entry below gives a single T cell receptor beta chain sequence along with its context. This CDR3 is also generated by other DNA sequences in the sample. The data derive from a study of blood T cell repertoires in COVID-19. Generated by immunoSEQ multiplex PCR, the TCRdb table keeps only in-frame clones and is missing some. The data hold under 400,000 clones, with roughly 90% observed a single time. Trimming removed 3 bases from V and 1 base from J, with 10 bases in between. The length of the CDR3 is 15 residues. Germline assignment: CDR1 MDHEN and CDR2 SYDVKM. The sequence came from a woman aged 25 to 39 with COVID-19, enrolled during active disease. Sequenced input: peripheral blood. The rearrangement uses TRBV28 and TRBJ1-5, with D unresolved. The CDR3 DNA follows: TGTGCCAGCAGTTTGACGGGGAGGAGCAATCAGCCCCAGCATTTT. Translating it yields CASSLTGRSNQPQHF.